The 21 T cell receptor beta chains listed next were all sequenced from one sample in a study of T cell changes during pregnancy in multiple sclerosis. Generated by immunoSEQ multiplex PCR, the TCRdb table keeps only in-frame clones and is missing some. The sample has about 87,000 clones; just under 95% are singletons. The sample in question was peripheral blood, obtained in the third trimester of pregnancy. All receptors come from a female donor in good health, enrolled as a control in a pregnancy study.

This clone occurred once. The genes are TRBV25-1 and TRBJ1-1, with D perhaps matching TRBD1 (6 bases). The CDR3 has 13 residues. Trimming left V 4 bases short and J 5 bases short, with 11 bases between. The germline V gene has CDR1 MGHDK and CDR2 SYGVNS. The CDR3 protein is CASSGVGGTEAFF. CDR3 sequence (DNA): TGTGCCAGCAGTGGCGTAGGGGGAACTGAAGCTTTCTTT.

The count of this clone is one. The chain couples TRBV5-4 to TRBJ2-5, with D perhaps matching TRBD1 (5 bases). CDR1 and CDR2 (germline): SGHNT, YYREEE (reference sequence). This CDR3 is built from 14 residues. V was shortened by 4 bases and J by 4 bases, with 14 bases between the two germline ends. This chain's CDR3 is CASSPVGRGETQYF. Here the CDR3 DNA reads TGTGCCAGCAGCCCCGTGGGAAGGGGAGAGACCCAGTACTTC.

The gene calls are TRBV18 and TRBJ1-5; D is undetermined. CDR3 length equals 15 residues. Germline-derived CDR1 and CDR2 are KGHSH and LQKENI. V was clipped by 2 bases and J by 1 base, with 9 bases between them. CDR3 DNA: TGTGCCAGCTCACCAGGCAGTCAAAGCAATCAGCCCCAGCATTTT. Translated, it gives CASSPGSQSNQPQHF.

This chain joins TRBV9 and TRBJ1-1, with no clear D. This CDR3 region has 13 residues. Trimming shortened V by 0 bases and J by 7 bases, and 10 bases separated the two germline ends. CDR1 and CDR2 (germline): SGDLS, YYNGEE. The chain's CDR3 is CASSVVGSSEAFF. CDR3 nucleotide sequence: TGTGCCAGCAGCGTAGTAGGGAGTAGTGAAGCTTTCTTT.

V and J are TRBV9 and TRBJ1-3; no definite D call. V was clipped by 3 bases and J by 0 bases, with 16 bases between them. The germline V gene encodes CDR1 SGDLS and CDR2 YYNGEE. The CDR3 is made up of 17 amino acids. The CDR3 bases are TGTGCCAGCAGCGCCGACTTGTCGGGTTTCTCTGGAAACACCATATATTTT. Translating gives CASSADLSGFSGNTIYF.

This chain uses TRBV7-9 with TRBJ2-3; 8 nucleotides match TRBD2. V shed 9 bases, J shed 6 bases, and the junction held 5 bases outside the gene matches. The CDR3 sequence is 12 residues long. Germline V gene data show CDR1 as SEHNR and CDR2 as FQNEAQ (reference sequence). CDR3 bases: TGTGCCAGTAGCGGGACTGTTGATACGCAGTATTTT. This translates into CASSGTVDTQYF.

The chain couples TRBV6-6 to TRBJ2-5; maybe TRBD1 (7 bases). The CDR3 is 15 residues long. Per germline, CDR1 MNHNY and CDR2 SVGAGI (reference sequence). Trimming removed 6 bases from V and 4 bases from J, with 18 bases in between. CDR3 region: CASSWVRGVGETQYF. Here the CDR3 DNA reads TGTGCCAGCAGCTGGGTCAGGGGGGTGGGAGAGACCCAGTACTTC.

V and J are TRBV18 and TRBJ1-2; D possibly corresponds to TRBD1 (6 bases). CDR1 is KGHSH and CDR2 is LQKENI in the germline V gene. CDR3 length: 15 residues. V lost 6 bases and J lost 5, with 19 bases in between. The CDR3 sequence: CASSQQSDRTYGYTF. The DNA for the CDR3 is TGTGCCAGCTCCCAACAGTCCGACAGGACGTATGGCTACACCTTC.

CDR3 nucleotide sequence: TGTGCCAGCAGTGAAGCAAAGGGACATTATGGCTACACCTTC. This encodes CASSEAKGHYGYTF. J is TRBJ1-2 and V is TRBV6-1, with D perhaps matching TRBD1 (6 bases). V gave up 0 bases and J gave up 5 bases, with 10 bases separating them. The CDR3 loop spans 14 amino acids. Germline V gene data show CDR1 as MNHNS and CDR2 as SASEGT.

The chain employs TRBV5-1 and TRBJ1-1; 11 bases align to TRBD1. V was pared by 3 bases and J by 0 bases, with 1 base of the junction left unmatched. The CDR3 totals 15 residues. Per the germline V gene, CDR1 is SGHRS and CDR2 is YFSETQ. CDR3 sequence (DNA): TGCGCCAGCAGCTCGGGACAGGGGGTGAACACTGAAGCTTTCTTT. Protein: CASSSGQGVNTEAFF.

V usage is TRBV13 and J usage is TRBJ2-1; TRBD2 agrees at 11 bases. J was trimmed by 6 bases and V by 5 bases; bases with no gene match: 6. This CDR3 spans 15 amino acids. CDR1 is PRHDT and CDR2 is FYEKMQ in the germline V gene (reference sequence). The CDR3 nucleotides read TGTGCCAGCAGCGATACTAGCGGGAGTAGCAATGAGCAGTTCTTC. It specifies CASSDTSGSSNEQFF.

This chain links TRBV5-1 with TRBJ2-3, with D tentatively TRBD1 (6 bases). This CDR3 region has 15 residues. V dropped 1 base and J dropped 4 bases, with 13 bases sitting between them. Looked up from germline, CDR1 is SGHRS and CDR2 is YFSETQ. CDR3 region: CASSLQGLIADTQYF. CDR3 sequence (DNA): TGCGCCAGCAGCTTGCAGGGGCTGATAGCAGATACGCAGTATTTT.

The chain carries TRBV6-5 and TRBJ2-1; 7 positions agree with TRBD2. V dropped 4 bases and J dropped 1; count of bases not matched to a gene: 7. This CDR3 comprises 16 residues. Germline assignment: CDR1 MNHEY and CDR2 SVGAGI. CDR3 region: CASSSRSGDSYNEQFF. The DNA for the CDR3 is TGTGCCAGCAGTTCTCGGAGCGGGGATTCCTACAATGAGCAGTTCTTC.

CDR3 sequence (DNA): TGTGCCACCAGTATGGCAGGTTATAATCAGCCCCAGCATTTT. Protein product: CATSMAGYNQPQHF. J is TRBJ1-5 and V is TRBV15; D is undetermined. V lost 6 bases and J lost 4, with 13 bases in between. Germline CDR1 LNHNV, CDR2 YYDKDF (reference sequence). The CDR3 length is 14 residues.

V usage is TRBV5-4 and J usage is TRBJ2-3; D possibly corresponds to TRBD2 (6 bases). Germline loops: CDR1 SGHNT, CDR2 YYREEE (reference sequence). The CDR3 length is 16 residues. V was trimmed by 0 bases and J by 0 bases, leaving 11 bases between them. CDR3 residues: CASSLAERASTDTQYF. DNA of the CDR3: TGTGCCAGCAGCTTGGCCGAGCGGGCTAGCACAGATACGCAGTATTTT.

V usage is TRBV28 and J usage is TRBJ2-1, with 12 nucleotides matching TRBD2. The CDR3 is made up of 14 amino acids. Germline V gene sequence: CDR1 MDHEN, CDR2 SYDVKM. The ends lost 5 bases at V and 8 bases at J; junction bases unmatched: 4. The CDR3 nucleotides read TGTGCCAGCAGTCCGACTAGCGGGGGCGATGAGCAGTTCTTC. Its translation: CASSPTSGGDEQFF.

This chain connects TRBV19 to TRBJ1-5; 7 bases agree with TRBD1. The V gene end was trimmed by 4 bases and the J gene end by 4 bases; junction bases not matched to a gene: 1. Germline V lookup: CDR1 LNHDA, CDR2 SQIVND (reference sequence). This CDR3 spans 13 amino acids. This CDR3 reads CASSTTGNQPQHF. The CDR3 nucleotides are TGTGCCAGTAGTACGACAGGGAATCAGCCCCAGCATTTT.

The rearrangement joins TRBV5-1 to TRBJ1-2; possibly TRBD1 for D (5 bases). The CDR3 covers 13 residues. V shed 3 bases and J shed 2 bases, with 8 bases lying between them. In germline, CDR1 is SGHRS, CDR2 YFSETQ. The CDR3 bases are TGCGCCAGCAGCTATGGGGGGAACTATGGCTACACCTTC. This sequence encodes CASSYGGNYGYTF.

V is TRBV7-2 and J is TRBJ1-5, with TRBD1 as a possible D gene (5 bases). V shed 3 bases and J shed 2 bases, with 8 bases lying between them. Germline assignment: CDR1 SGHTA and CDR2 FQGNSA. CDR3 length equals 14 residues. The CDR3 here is CASSFQGGNQPQHF. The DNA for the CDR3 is TGTGCCAGCAGCTTCCAGGGTGGCAATCAGCCCCAGCATTTT.

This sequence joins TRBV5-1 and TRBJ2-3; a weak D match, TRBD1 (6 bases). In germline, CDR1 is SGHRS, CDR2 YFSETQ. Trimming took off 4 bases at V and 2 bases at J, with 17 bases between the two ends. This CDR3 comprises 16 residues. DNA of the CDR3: TGCGCCAGCAGCCGCATCAGTACAGGGTCCACAGATACGCAGTATTTT. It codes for CASSRISTGSTDTQYF.

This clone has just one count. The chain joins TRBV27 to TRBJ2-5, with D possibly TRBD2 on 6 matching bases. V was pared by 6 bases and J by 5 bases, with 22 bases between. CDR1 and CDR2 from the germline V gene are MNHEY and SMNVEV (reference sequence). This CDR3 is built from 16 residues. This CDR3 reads CASSRGGRWFRETQYF. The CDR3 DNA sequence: TGTGCCAGCAGCAGAGGAGGGCGGTGGTTCCGGGAGACCCAGTACTTC.